The 24 T cell receptor beta chains given below trace back to one sample, sequenced in a study of blood T cell repertoires in COVID-19 (dated by TCRdb to 2019 to 2021). The library was generated by the immunoSEQ multiplex PCR assay. TCRdb limited this immuneACCESS table to in-frame rearrangements with V and J called. A share of clones is missing; checked studies link under half to unresolved V genes, and the rest is unexplained. The sample includes about 300,000 clones, with approximately 90% observed a single time. The top ten clonotypes cover roughly 4% of the sample. Sequencing was carried out using PBMCs or T cells enriched from blood (not recorded which). The receptors originated from a young man who had recovered from COVID-19.

The chain employs TRBV12-3 or TRBV12-4 and TRBJ1-4; D not resolved. This CDR3 is 13 amino acids long. The germline V and J ends were trimmed by 6 bases and 8 bases, with 13 bases remaining between them. The CDR3 reads CASRDFPREKLFF. The CDR3 region has the DNA TGTGCCAGCAGAGATTTCCCGCGGGAAAAACTGTTTTTT.

This clone was detected once. The J gene is TRBJ2-7, the V gene TRBV11-2; 8 bases line up with TRBD1. Germline V lookup: CDR1 SGHAT, CDR2 FQNNGV. The CDR3 is made up of 18 amino acids. V was pared by 5 bases and J by 3 bases, with 18 bases of the junction left unmatched. CDR3 nucleotides: TGTGCCAGCAGCCACATTATTTGGACAGGGAAGGAAAACTACGAGCAGTACTTC. Translating gives CASSHIIWTGKENYEQYF.

The rearrangement joins TRBV28 to TRBJ1-2; D is unresolved. Trimming stripped 2 bases from V and 4 bases from J, with 14 bases between. Germline CDR1 reads MDHEN; CDR2 reads SYDVKM. The CDR3 sequence is 15 residues long. CDR3 DNA: TGTGCCAGCAGTTTAGGTCCAGGAGCGGCCTATGGCTACACCTTC. Protein product: CASSLGPGAAYGYTF.

Here the CDR3 reads CASSLRRFFATNEKLFF. Written as DNA, the CDR3 is TGTGCCAGCAGCTTGAGGAGATTCTTTGCAACTAATGAAAAACTGTTTTTT. This chain connects TRBV7-8 to TRBJ1-4; D unclear. Looked up from germline, CDR1 is SGHVS and CDR2 is FQNEAQ. The CDR3 length is 17 residues. Trimming shortened V by 3 bases and J by 0 bases, and 14 bases separated the two germline ends. The full variable domain, rest sourced from reference TRBV7-8 and TRBJ1-4, is GAGVSQSPRYKVAKRGQDVALRCDPISGHVSLFWYQQALGQGPEFLTYFQNEAQLDKSGLPSDRFFAERPEGSVSTLKIQRTQQEDSAVYLCASSLRRFFATNEKLFFGSGTQLSVL.

V gene TRBV15 combines with J gene TRBJ2-7; 10 positions agree with TRBD2. Trimming removed 0 bases from V and 3 bases from J; junction bases left unmatched: 2. This CDR3 region has 15 residues. Germline CDR1 is LNHNV and CDR2 is YYDKDF (reference sequence). CDR3 nucleotide sequence: TGTGCCACCAGCAGAGATGCTAGCGGGAGCTACGAGCAGTACTTC. Translated, it gives CATSRDASGSYEQYF. The whole variable domain, remainder taken from reference TRBV15 and TRBJ2-7, is DAMVIQNPRYQVTQFGKPVTLSCSQTLNHNVMYWYQQKSSQAPKLLFHYYDKDFNNEADTPDNFQSRRPNTSFCFLDIRSPGLGDTAMYLCATSRDASGSYEQYFGPGTRLTVT.

CDR3 protein: CASSRTSGGGETQYF. The CDR3 DNA sequence: TGTGCCAGCTCACGGACTAGCGGGGGCGGGGAGACCCAGTACTTC. The J gene is TRBJ2-5, the V gene TRBV5-4; 13 nucleotides agree with TRBD2. Germline V CDR1 and CDR2: SGHNT, YYREEE (reference sequence). The CDR3 is 15 residues long. Trimming at V came to 7 bases and at J to 5 bases, leaving 8 bases not matched to a gene.

This chain uses TRBV30 with TRBJ1-2; 7 bases align to TRBD1. Germline CDR1 reads GTSNPN; CDR2 reads SVGIG (reference sequence). The CDR3 is 13 residues long. V shed 2 bases and J 5 bases; nucleotides not matched to a gene: 5. CDR3 DNA sequence: TGTGCCTGGAGTTCGGACAGGAGATATGGCTACACCTTC. Protein: CAWSSDRRYGYTF.

The gene calls are TRBV5-4 and TRBJ1-2; 7 nucleotides match TRBD1. Per the germline V gene, CDR1 is SGHNT and CDR2 is YYREEE (reference sequence). The CDR3 sequence is 16 residues long. The junction had 9 bases not matched to a gene; V was cut back by 1 base and J by 3 bases. This CDR3 is CASSLPPGQTDYGYTF. DNA for the CDR3: TGTGCCAGCAGCTTGCCGCCGGGACAGACCGACTATGGCTACACCTTC.

This chain joins TRBV11-2 and TRBJ1-5; D possibly corresponds to TRBD1 (5 bases). The length of the CDR3 is 13 residues. Trimming took 4 bases from V and 6 from J, leaving 10 bases between them. Germline lookup yields CDR1 SGHAT and CDR2 FQNNGV. The CDR3 bases are TGTGCCAGCAGCTGGACCACAGGTCAGCCCCAGCATTTT. Amino acid sequence: CASSWTTGQPQHF.

V and J are TRBV7-2 and TRBJ1-1, with D perhaps matching TRBD1 (6 bases). Per the germline V gene, CDR1 is SGHTA and CDR2 is FQGNSA. V gave up 0 bases and J gave up 3 bases, with 8 bases separating them. This CDR3 is 14 amino acids long. The CDR3 bases are TGTGCCAGCAGCTTAGCGAACAGGGACACTGAAGCTTTCTTT. This sequence encodes CASSLANRDTEAFF.

The chain employs TRBV6-6 and TRBJ2-1; 9 nucleotides align to TRBD1. The CDR3 covers 17 residues. The germline V gene has CDR1 MNHNY and CDR2 SVGAGI (reference sequence). J lost 1 base, V lost 5 bases, and 9 bases had no gene match. As DNA, the CDR3 is TGTGCCAGCAGTCGCTCGGGACAGGGTAGGTCCTACAATGAGCAGTTCTTC. Its protein is CASSRSGQGRSYNEQFF.

This chain connects TRBV5-4 to TRBJ1-3; D not certain. V dropped 0 bases and J dropped 2 bases, with 9 bases sitting between them. The CDR3 spans 15 residues. CDR1 and CDR2 from the germline V gene are SGHNT and YYREEE (reference sequence). CDR3 sequence (DNA): TGTGCCAGCAGCTTGGGAGGGATCGCTGGAAACACCATATATTTT. It encodes CASSLGGIAGNTIYF. Variable domain in full (rest from reference TRBV5-4 and TRBJ1-3): ETGVTQSPTHLIKTRGQQVTLRCSSQSGHNTVSWYQQALGQGPQFIFQYYREEENGRGNFPPRFSGLQFPNYSSELNVNALELDDSALYLCASSLGGIAGNTIYFGEGSWLTVV.

This chain connects TRBV3-1 (or the pseudogene TRBV3-2) to TRBJ2-7; no definite D call. This CDR3 is 12 amino acids long. Germline V gives CDR1 LGHDT, CDR2 YNNKEL (reference sequence). Trimming cost V 4 bases and J 5 bases, with 9 bases left between them. CDR3 protein: CASSRDIDEQYF. The DNA for the CDR3 is TGTGCCAGCAGCCGCGATATCGACGAGCAGTACTTC.

The chain has TRBV6-4 and TRBJ2-7, with D possibly TRBD2 on 7 matching bases. The CDR3 contains 18 residues. Trimming shortened V by 3 bases and J by 3 bases, and 24 bases separated the two germline ends. The germline gives CDR1 MRHNA, CDR2 SNTAGT. The CDR3 nucleotides are TGTGCCAGCAGTGATTCCCCGGGTTGGGGGGGCGACTACTACGAGCAGTACTTC. It translates to CASSDSPGWGGDYYEQYF.

The chain uses TRBV7-2 and TRBJ2-2; 7 bases fit TRBD2. The V gene's germline CDR1 is SGHTA and CDR2 FQGNSA. The trim removed 5 bases at V and 6 bases at J, leaving 9 bases unmatched. The CDR3 contains 15 residues. This chain's CDR3 is CASSPEAGVPGELFF. The CDR3, as DNA: TGTGCCAGCAGCCCAGAGGCGGGAGTTCCCGGGGAGCTGTTTTTT.

The rearrangement uses TRBV6-5 and TRBJ2-7, with 9 bases lining up with TRBD1. Trimming at V came to 0 bases and at J to 9 bases, leaving 9 bases not matched to a gene. Looked up from germline, CDR1 is MNHEY and CDR2 is SVGAGI. The CDR3 totals 15 residues. The CDR3 loop reads CASSYSQGTGLLQYF. In DNA form, the CDR3 reads TGTGCCAGCAGTTACTCGCAGGGGACAGGGCTACTGCAGTACTTC.

This clone was counted a single time. This chain connects TRBV4-1 to TRBJ1-1; 7 bases align to TRBD1. This CDR3 is built from 13 residues. The V segment lost 1 base and the J segment 10 bases; nucleotides outside the gene matches: 6. Germline CDR1 MGHRA, CDR2 YSYEKL. CDR3 DNA: TGCGCCAGCAGCCAAGTGAGGGGGCCGCTAGCTTTCTTT. Protein product: CASSQVRGPLAFF.

This clone showed up just a few times. V gene TRBV18 combines with J gene TRBJ1-2, with 8 bases identical to TRBD1. CDR3 size: 15 residues. Germline V lookup: CDR1 KGHSH, CDR2 LQKENI. With 2 bases clipped from V and 2 bases from J, the junction kept 4 bases outside the gene matches. The CDR3 bases are TGTGCCAGCTCACCAGTGACAGGGGCAAACTATGGCTACACCTTC. Amino acids: CASSPVTGANYGYTF. Supplemented by reference TRBV18 and TRBJ1-2, the full variable domain reads NAGVMQNPRHLVRRRGQEARLRCSPMKGHSHVYWYRQLPEEGLKFMVYLQKENIIDESGMPKERFSAEFPKEGPSILRIQQVVRGDSAAYFCASSPVTGANYGYTFGSGTRLTVV.

V gene TRBV5-1 combines with J gene TRBJ2-1; 8 bases agree with TRBD2. V dropped 4 bases and J dropped 6; count of bases not matched to a gene: 6. Looked up from germline, CDR1 is SGHRS and CDR2 is YFSETQ. The CDR3 has 14 amino acids. CDR3 DNA: TGCGCCAGCAGCCACGGGGGGGCAGGCAATGAGCAGTTCTTC. This gives the protein CASSHGGAGNEQFF.

V is TRBV3-1 (or the pseudogene TRBV3-2) and J is TRBJ1-3; 7 bases line up with TRBD1. CDR1 LGHDT and CDR2 YNNKEL come from the germline V gene (reference sequence). The ends lost 0 bases at V and 0 bases at J; junction bases unmatched: 11. The CDR3 extends over 19 amino acids. CDR3 DNA sequence: TGTGCCAGCAGCCAAGAACGGACAGGCTCGCCTAGCTCTGGAAACACCATATATTTT. As protein: CASSQERTGSPSSGNTIYF.

V is TRBV24-1 and J is TRBJ1-4; possibly TRBD1 for D (5 bases). Looked up from germline, CDR1 is KGHDR and CDR2 is SFDVKD. V gave up 3 bases and J gave up 1 base, with 8 bases separating them. The CDR3 sequence is 15 residues long. The CDR3 DNA is TGTGCCACCAGTGATCCCGGGGGAACTAATGAAAAACTGTTTTTT. Protein product: CATSDPGGTNEKLFF.

Only one count was recorded for this clone. J is TRBJ2-5 and V is TRBV5-4, with a possible D match to TRBD2 (7 bases). CDR3 length equals 15 residues. Between the trimmed V and J ends, which lost 6 bases and 4 bases, there was a span of 19 bases. Germline V gene sequence: CDR1 SGHNT, CDR2 YYREEE (reference sequence). The CDR3 DNA follows: TGTGCCAGCACCCCGGGCGGGGGCGGGGGAGAGACCCAGTACTTC. This encodes CASTPGGGGGETQYF.

A few counts support this clone. The rearrangement joins TRBV19 to TRBJ2-7, with TRBD2 identical over 11 bases. Germline values: CDR1 LNHDA, CDR2 SQIVND (reference sequence). The trim removed 6 bases at V and 2 bases at J, leaving 3 bases unmatched. The CDR3 runs to 14 residues. For the CDR3, the DNA is TGTGCCAGTAGGACTAGCGGGGCGACCTACGAGCAGTACTTC. It encodes CASRTSGATYEQYF.

This clone appeared once. V is TRBV5-1 and J is TRBJ2-2, with 8 nucleotides matching TRBD1. The CDR3 has 14 residues. Trimming at V came to 4 bases and at J to 3 bases, leaving 2 bases not matched to a gene. Germline V gene lookup returns CDR1 SGHRS and CDR2 YFSETQ. The chain's CDR3 is CASSVTGDTGELFF. The CDR3 coding sequence is TGCGCCAGCAGCGTGACAGGGGACACCGGGGAGCTGTTTTTT.